This TCR beta chain was identified in a study of T cell responses to AZD1222 COVID-19 vaccine. Study conclusions and caveats: No repertoire was sampled before or during the peak T cell response, only after it.

Turning to this clone: Its antigen is undetermined.

Only in-frame clones appear in the TCRdb table, and some are missing; sequencing was by immunoSEQ multiplex PCR. The sample shows roughly 60,000 clones, roughly 80% of them seen only once. Trimming removed 3 bases from V and 2 bases from J, with 11 bases in between. The CDR3 is 15 amino acids. The germline V gene encodes CDR1 KGHSH and CDR2 LQKENI. The receptor was derived from an adult who received the AZD1222 COVID-19 vaccine. Sequencing used peripheral blood, obtained 28 days after the second AZD1222 dose. This rearrangement joins TRBV18 to TRBJ1-5; D may be TRBD1 (5 bases). The CDR3, as DNA: TGTGCCAGCTCACCTGAAGGCAGGGGCAATCAGCCCCAGCATTTT. Encoded protein: CASSPEGRGNQPQHF.